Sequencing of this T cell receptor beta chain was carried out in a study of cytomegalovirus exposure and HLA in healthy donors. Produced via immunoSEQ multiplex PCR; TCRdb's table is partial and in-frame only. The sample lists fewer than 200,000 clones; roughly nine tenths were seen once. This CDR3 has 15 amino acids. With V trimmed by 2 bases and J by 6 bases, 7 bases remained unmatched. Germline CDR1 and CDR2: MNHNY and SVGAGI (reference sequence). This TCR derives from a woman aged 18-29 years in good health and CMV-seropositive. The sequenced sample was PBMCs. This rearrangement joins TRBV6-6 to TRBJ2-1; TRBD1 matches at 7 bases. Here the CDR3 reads CASSYEDRVGNEQFF. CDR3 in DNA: TGTGCCAGCAGTTACGAAGACAGGGTGGGCAATGAGCAGTTCTTC.